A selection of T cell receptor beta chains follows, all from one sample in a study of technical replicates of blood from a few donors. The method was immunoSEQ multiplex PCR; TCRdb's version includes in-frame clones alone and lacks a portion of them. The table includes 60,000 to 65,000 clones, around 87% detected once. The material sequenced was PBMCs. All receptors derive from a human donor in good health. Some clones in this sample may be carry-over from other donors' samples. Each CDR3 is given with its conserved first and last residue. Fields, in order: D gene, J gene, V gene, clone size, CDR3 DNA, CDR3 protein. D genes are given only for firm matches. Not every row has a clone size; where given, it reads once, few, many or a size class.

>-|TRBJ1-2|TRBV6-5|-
TGTGCCAGCAGGGAGTCGGTAGAGTATGGCTACACCTTC
CASRESVEYGYTF
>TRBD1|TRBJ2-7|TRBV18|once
TGTGCCAGCTCACAGGGGACAGGGCAGTACGAGCAGTACTTC
CASSQGTGQYEQYF
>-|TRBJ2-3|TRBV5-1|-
TGCGCCAGCAGCTTGGGGGACATGAGCACAGATACGCAGTATTTT
CASSLGDMSTDTQYF
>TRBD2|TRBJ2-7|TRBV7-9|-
TGTGCCAGCAGCTCCTTAGCGGGAGGGAACGAGCAGTACTTC
CASSSLAGGNEQYF
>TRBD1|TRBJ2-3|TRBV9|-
TGTGCCAGCAGCGAGCGACAGGGAAGCACAGATACGCAGTATTTT
CASSERQGSTDTQYF
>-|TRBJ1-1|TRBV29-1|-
TGCAGCGTTGAAGAGACAGTGACTGAAGCTTTCTTT
CSVEETVTEAFF
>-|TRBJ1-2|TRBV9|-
TGTGCCAGCAGCGCTACGACAAGGCTATATGGCTACACCTTC
CASSATTRLYGYTF
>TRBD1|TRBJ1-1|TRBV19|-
TGTGCCAGTAGTCAAGGGGGCGGTGGGTGGATCGCTGAAGCTTTCTTT
CASSQGGGGWIAEAFF
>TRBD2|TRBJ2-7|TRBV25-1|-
TGTGCCAGCAGTGCCGCAGGGACTAGCGGGGCCGACTACGAGCAGTACTTC
CASSAAGTSGADYEQYF
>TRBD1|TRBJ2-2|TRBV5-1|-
TGCGCCAGCAGCTTGGTAGGACAGGGCCTGACCGGGGAGCTGTTTTTT
CASSLVGQGLTGELFF
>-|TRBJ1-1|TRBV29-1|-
TGCAGCGTCTCCACCGGGGGTGGCACTGAAGCTTTCTTT
CSVSTGGGTEAFF
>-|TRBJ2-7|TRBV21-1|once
TGTGCCAGCAGCGGGCCGGGTAGCGGTAGCTCCTACGAGCAGTACTTC
CASSGPGSGSSYEQYF
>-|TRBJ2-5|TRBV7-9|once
TGTGCCAGCAGCCACTGGACAGTCCAAGAGACCCAGTACTTC
CASSHWTVQETQYF
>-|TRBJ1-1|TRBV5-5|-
TGTGCCAGCAGCCTATATCGTCAGGCTGAAGCTTTCTTT
CASSLYRQAEAFF